Shown below are 4 T cell receptor beta chains from a single sample sequenced in a study of blood T cell repertoires in COVID-19. Profiled with immunoSEQ multiplex PCR; TCRdb holds only in-frame clones, not every one. The data contain about 59,000 clones, less than 90% of them singletons. Material: peripheral blood. Receptors were obtained from an elderly man in a cohort sampled during active COVID-19.

This chain joins TRBV19 and TRBJ1-5; TRBD1 aligns across 7 bases. The CDR3 is made up of 16 amino acids. The junction had 11 bases not matched to a gene; V was cut back by 5 bases and J by 4 bases. CDR1 LNHDA and CDR2 SQIVND come from the germline V gene (reference sequence). CDR3 nucleotides: TGTGCCAGTAGTCCCCGGGACAGCTTCGGAAATCAGCCCCAGCATTTT. Amino acids: CASSPRDSFGNQPQHF.

The J gene is TRBJ1-2, the V gene TRBV30, with unresolved D. V lost 2 bases and J lost 7, with 11 bases in between. CDR3 length: 12 residues. The germline V gene has CDR1 GTSNPN and CDR2 SVGIG (reference sequence). DNA of the CDR3: TGTGCCTGGAGTCCGGGTGTGGGTGGCTACACCTTC. The encoded protein is CAWSPGVGGYTF.

CDR3 protein: CASHPDRLPYTF. The CDR3, as DNA: TGTGCCAGCCATCCAGACAGGCTACCATACACCTTC. The chain carries TRBV2 and TRBJ1-2; a weak D match, TRBD1 (6 bases). In germline, CDR1 is SNHLY, CDR2 FYNNEI. There are 12 residues in the CDR3. Trimming left V 8 bases short and J 11 bases short, with 18 bases between.

V and J are TRBV7-2 and TRBJ2-5; D perhaps matches TRBD2 (5 bases). The CDR3 is 13 amino acids. The V gene's germline CDR1 is SGHTA and CDR2 FQGNSA. The germline V and J ends were trimmed by 1 base and 3 bases, with 6 bases remaining between them. CDR3 in DNA: TGTGCCAGCAGCTTAGGGGAGAAAGAGACCCAGTACTTC. It encodes CASSLGEKETQYF.